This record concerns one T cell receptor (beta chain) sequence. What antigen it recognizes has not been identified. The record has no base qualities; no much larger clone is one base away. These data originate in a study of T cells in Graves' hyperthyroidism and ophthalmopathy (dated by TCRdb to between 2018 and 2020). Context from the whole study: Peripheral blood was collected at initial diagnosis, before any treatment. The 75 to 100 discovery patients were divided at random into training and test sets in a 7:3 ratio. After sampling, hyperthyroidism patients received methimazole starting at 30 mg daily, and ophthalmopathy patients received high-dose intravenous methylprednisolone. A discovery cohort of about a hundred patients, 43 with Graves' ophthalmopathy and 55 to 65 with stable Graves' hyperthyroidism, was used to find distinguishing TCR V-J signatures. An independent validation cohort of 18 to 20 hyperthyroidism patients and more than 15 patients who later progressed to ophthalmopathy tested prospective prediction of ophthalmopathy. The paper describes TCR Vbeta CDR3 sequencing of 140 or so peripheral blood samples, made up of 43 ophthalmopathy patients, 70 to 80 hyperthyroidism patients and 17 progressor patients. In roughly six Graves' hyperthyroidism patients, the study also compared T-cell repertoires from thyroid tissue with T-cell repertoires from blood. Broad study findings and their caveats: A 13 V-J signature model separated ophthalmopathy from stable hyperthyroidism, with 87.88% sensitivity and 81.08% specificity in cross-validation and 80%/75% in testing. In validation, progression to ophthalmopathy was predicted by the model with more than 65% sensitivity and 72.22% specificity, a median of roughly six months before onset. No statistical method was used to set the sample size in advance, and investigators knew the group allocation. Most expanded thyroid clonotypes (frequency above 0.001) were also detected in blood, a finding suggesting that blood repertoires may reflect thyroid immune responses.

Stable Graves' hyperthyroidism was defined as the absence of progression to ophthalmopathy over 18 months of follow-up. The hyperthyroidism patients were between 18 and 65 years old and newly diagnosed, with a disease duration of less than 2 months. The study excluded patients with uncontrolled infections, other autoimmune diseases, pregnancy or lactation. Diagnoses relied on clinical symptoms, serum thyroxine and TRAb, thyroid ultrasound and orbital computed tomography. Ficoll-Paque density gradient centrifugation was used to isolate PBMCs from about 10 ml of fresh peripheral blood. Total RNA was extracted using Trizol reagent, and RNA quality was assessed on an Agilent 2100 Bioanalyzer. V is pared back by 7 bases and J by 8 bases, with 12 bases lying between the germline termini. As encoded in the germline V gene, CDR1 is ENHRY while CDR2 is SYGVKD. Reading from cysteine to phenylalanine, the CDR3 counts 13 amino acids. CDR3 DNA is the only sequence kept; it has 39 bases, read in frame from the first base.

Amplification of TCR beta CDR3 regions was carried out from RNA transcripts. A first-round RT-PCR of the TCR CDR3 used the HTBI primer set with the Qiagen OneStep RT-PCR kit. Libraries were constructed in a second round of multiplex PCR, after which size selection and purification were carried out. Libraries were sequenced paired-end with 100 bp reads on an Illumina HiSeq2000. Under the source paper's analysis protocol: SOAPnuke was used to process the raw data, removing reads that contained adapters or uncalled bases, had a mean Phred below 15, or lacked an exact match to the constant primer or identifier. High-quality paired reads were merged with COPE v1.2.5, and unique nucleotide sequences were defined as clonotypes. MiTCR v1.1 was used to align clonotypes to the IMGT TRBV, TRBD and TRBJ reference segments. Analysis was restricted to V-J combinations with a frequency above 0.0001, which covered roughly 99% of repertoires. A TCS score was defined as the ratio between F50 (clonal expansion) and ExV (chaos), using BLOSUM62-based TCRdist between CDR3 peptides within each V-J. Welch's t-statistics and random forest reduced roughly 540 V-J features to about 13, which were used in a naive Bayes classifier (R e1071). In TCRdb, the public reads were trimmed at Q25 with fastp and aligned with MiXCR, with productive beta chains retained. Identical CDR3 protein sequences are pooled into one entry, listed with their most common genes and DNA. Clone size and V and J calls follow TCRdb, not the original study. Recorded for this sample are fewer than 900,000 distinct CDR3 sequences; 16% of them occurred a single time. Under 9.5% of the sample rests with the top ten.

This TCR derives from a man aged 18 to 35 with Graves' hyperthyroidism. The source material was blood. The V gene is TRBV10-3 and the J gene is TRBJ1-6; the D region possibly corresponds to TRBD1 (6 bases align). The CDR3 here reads CAITRDTDSPLHF. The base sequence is TGTGCCATCACCCGGGACACCGATTCACCCCTCCACTTT.